This T cell receptor (beta chain) was captured in a study of cytomegalovirus exposure and HLA in healthy donors. Whole-study findings and limits: Productive rates of about 87% or about 30% were seen for most TCR beta V segments in an earlier analysis.

PCR involved 60 Vbeta and 13 Jbeta primers. Generated by immunoSEQ multiplex PCR, the TCRdb table keeps only in-frame clones and is missing some. Seen here are 60,000 to 80,000 clones, more than 60% observed once, and the top ten hold less than 3%. Details on this clone: Its matching antigen is unknown.

The CDR3 is made up of 14 amino acids. V dropped 6 bases and J dropped 2 bases, with 13 bases sitting between them. Germline V gene sequence: CDR1 SEHNR, CDR2 FQNEAQ (reference sequence). The source is a young woman in good health and CMV-seronegative. This chain links TRBV7-9 with TRBJ2-5; tentative D call: TRBD1 (6 bases). Sequencing input: PBMCs. The CDR3 loop is CASSPGQLQETQYF. The CDR3, as DNA: TGTGCCAGCAGTCCAGGACAGTTACAAGAGACCCAGTACTTC.